Here is one T cell receptor (beta chain) with its context. The antigen is not known. V was cut by 5 bases and J by 5 bases, with 12 bases left in between. Germline loops: CDR1 MDHEN, CDR2 SYDVKM. This CDR3 has 13 residues. A second about 6 to 11 cycle PCR used barcoded and J-beta primers. From the 5' RACE reads, TCRdb called clonotypes with MiXCR, one entry per CDR3 protein. The sample holds 630,000 or so distinct CDR3 sequences, about 30% seen once. This specimen belongs to a study of blood T cells in healthy people across ages. Study-level points and caveats: Older age went with lower TCR beta diversity per million T cells, in a roughly linear way. Naive T cell percentage strongly correlated with TCR beta diversity. Diversity figures derived from one million T cells were judged to underestimate the true value.

The sample taken for sequencing was blood. The TCR comes from an elderly woman in good health. The genes are TRBV28 and TRBJ2-5; D may match TRBD1 or TRBD2 (5 bases each). The CDR3 bases are TGTGCCAGCAGTGCCCCGGGGCTCGAGACCCAGTACTTC. Protein: CASSAPGLETQYF.